The source of this T cell receptor beta chain is a study of blood T cells in healthy people across ages. About this clonotype itself: The antigen is undetermined.

PCR was performed a second time for about 7 to 11 cycles using a sample-barcoded 5' primer and a J-beta primer mix. TCRdb fed the 5' RACE reads into MiXCR, producing one record per CDR3 protein. This repertoire shows 650,000 to 1,000,000 distinct CDR3 sequences, approximately 35% found once; its top ten account for over 10%. Study-wide findings and caveats: Naive and antigen-experienced cells were not separated, limiting conclusive comparison. The donors' CMV status was not determined, possibly confounding changes in expanded clonotypes.

The ends were cut back, 5 bases at V and 0 bases at J, with 13 bases in the middle. The CDR3 is 16 amino acids. The clonotype was recovered from a man aged 18 to 30 in good health. The chain recombines TRBV12-3 or TRBV12-4 with TRBJ2-2; possibly TRBD1 for D (5 bases). Sequenced: blood. The CDR3 region has the DNA TGTGCCAGCAGTAAAGAACAGGTTTCGAACACCGGGGAGCTGTTTTTT. Its protein is CASSKEQVSNTGELFF.